These T cell receptor beta chains were read from a single sample in a study of blood T cell repertoires in COVID-19. Assay: immunoSEQ multiplex PCR; the TCRdb copy retains only in-frame clones and omits some. The sample lists 200,000 to 250,000 clones; roughly 87% were seen once. Sample: peripheral blood. The source of these receptors is a woman aged 18-29 years who had recovered from COVID-19. The CDR3 runs from the conserved cysteine through the conserved F or W. D genes are given only for firm matches. Clone size is shown for a subset of rows, as once, few, many or a class of expanded clone.

V	size	J	D	DNA	CDR3
TRBV25-1	-	TRBJ1-2	TRBD1	TGTGCCAGCAGTGTCGGGACAGGGAGCGGCTACACCTTC	CASSVGTGSGYTF
TRBV10-1	-	TRBJ2-2	-	TGCGCCAGCAGCTTCTCCACCGGGGAGCTGTTTTTT	CASSFSTGELFF
TRBV4-1	-	TRBJ2-1	TRBD2	TGCGCCAGCAGCCCTGGACTAGCGGGATCCCACAATGAGCAGTTCTTC	CASSPGLAGSHNEQFF
TRBV5-1	-	TRBJ2-1	-	TGCGCCAGCAGCTTGGGAGGGAGCTCCTACAATGAGCAGTTCTTC	CASSLGGSSYNEQFF
TRBV5-6	-	TRBJ2-7	-	TGTGCCAGCAGCAGCTCCCCCTACGAGCAGTACTTC	CASSSSPYEQYF
TRBV18	-	TRBJ1-5	-	TGTGCCAGCTCATCCTTAATCCAGGGCGATCAGCCCCAGCATTTT	CASSSLIQGDQPQHF
TRBV6-5	-	TRBJ1-5	-	TGTGCCAGCAGTTACGGCGGGGTGGGCAATCAGCCCCAGCATTTT	CASSYGGVGNQPQHF
TRBV10-2	-	TRBJ2-3	TRBD2	TGCGCCAGCAGTGAGTCCAAACTAGCGAGAGGGGCGGATACGCAGTATTTT	CASSESKLARGADTQYF
TRBV28	-	TRBJ1-3	-	TGTGCCAGCAGTTTATATACAGGGAGCTCTGGAAACACCATATATTTT	CASSLYTGSSGNTIYF
TRBV5-6	few	TRBJ2-7	TRBD2	TGTGCCAGCAGCCCCGGGACTAGCTCCTACGAGCAGTACTTC	CASSPGTSSYEQYF
TRBV12-5	-	TRBJ2-7	TRBD2	TGTGCTAGTTCTCTGCTAGCGGGAGGCCACGAGCAGTACTTC	CASSLLAGGHEQYF
TRBV2	-	TRBJ2-7	-	TGTGCCGGAGGACAGCGCTCCTACGAGCAGTACTTC	CAGGQRSYEQYF
TRBV5-1	-	TRBJ1-1	-	TGCGCCAGCAGCCCGACAGAGAACACTGAAGCTTTCTTT	CASSPTENTEAFF
TRBV24-1	-	TRBJ2-7	-	TGTGCCACCAGTGATTTGCAAGGGGGTCGATACGAGCAGTACTTC	CATSDLQGGRYEQYF
TRBV7-6	-	TRBJ1-2	TRBD1	TGTGCCAGCAGCTTATCTGCACGGGACAGGACAACTAACTATGGCTACACCTTC	CASSLSARDRTTNYGYTF
TRBV3-1/TRBV3-2	-	TRBJ2-1	TRBD1	TGTGCCAGCAGCCCGCGACAGGGGAGATACAATGAGCAGTTCTTC	CASSPRQGRYNEQFF
TRBV19	few	TRBJ2-1	-	TGTGCCAGTAGTATGGTCGGGAACACCTACAATGAGCAGTTCTTC	CASSMVGNTYNEQFF
TRBV10-3	-	TRBJ2-7	TRBD1	TGTGCCATCAGTGAGTCTCACGGGACAGGGGTCCCCTACGAGCAGTACTTC	CAISESHGTGVPYEQYF
TRBV7-2	-	TRBJ2-7	-	TGTGCCAGCAGCCCCGGACGGAGGGAGCAGTACTTC	CASSPGRREQYF
TRBV19	-	TRBJ1-4	-	TGTGCCAGTAGTGATTCCCCTTCCAGGGTTCCTAATGAAAAACTGTTTTTT	CASSDSPSRVPNEKLFF
TRBV19	once	TRBJ2-1	TRBD1	TGTGCCAGTAGTATAGATTTGGGGACAGGGGAAAATGAGCAGTTCTTC	CASSIDLGTGENEQFF
TRBV10-2	-	TRBJ2-2	TRBD2	TGCGCCAGCAGTTTTACTAGCGGCATCACCGGGGAGCTGTTTTTT	CASSFTSGITGELFF
TRBV27	-	TRBJ2-7	TRBD1	TGTGCCAGCAGTTTGGACAGGGGAGACGAGCAGTACTTC	CASSLDRGDEQYF
TRBV29-1	-	TRBJ2-3	TRBD2	TGCAGCGGGATGGGTAGCGGGACATCGCATACGCAGTATTTT	CSGMGSGTSHTQYF
TRBV6-6	-	TRBJ1-5	TRBD1	TGTGCCAGCAGTTACAGGGGGCATAGCAATCAGCCCCAGCATTTT	CASSYRGHSNQPQHF
TRBV7-2	-	TRBJ1-3	-	TGTGCCAGCAGCCCTCCAGGGGCCCCGAACACCATATATTTT	CASSPPGAPNTIYF
TRBV19	-	TRBJ2-5	TRBD2	TGTGCCAGTAGTATCCGTAGCGGGGAGTACCAAGAGACCCAGTACTTC	CASSIRSGEYQETQYF
TRBV9	-	TRBJ1-1	-	TGTGCCAGCAGCGTCCCACCGACAGGCGGCAACACTGAAGCTTTCTTT	CASSVPPTGGNTEAFF
TRBV6-5	few	TRBJ1-1	-	TGTGCCAGCAGTTACCGGGGGGATAGGGCTTTCTTT	CASSYRGDRAFF
TRBV5-1	-	TRBJ2-1	TRBD2	TGCGCCAGCAGCGAACCGGGCCCGGGACTAGAGGATGATCTTGAGCAGTTCTTC	CASSEPGPGLEDDLEQFF
TRBV7-6	-	TRBJ2-7	TRBD1	TGTGCCAGCAGCTTGGGACCGGGACAGGGTGACTACGAGCAGTACTTC	CASSLGPGQGDYEQYF
TRBV4-3	-	TRBJ2-1	-	TGCGCCAGCAGCCAAGACAGGAGGGCCTACAATGAGCAGTTCTTC	CASSQDRRAYNEQFF
TRBV7-3	-	TRBJ1-5	-	TGTGCCAGCAGCTTGGGGACTCATAGCAATCAGCCCCAGCATTTT	CASSLGTHSNQPQHF
TRBV9	once	TRBJ1-1	-	TGTGCCAGCAGCGCCCAGGGTGAAGCTTTCTTT	CASSAQGEAFF
TRBV19	-	TRBJ2-2	TRBD1	TGTGCCAGTAGTAGGACAGGGGGGGCCGGGGAGCTGTTTTTT	CASSRTGGAGELFF
TRBV3-1/TRBV3-2	once	TRBJ2-2	-	TGTGCCAGCAGCCAATACAGGGAGAACACCGGGGAGCTGTTTTTT	CASSQYRENTGELFF
TRBV20-1	-	TRBJ1-2	TRBD1	TGCAGTGCTTCCACAGGGGCTGGCTACACCTTC	CSASTGAGYTF
TRBV6-5	-	TRBJ1-2	TRBD1	TGTGCCAGCAGTCCCGACAGGGGCAACTATGGCTACACCTTC	CASSPDRGNYGYTF
TRBV6-4	-	TRBJ2-7	TRBD2	TGTGCCAGCAGTGTACTAGCGGGAGGAACCTACGAGCAGTACTTC	CASSVLAGGTYEQYF
TRBV28	-	TRBJ2-7	TRBD2	TGTGCCAGTACCGATACCCCGGGGACTAGCGGGTTTTACGAGCAGTACTTC	CASTDTPGTSGFYEQYF
TRBV7-2	-	TRBJ2-2	-	TGTGCCAGCAGCCCCCTAAGTGTCACCGGGGAGCTGTTTTTT	CASSPLSVTGELFF
TRBV7-9	-	TRBJ2-5	TRBD1	TGTGCCAGCAGCACGGGACAGGAATTCCTTCAAGAGACCCAGTACTTC	CASSTGQEFLQETQYF
TRBV5-1	-	TRBJ2-7	-	TGCGCCAGCAGGTCGACAGGGAGGCTGGACGAGCAGTACTTC	CASRSTGRLDEQYF
TRBV5-5	-	TRBJ2-5	TRBD2	TGTGCCAGCAGCTTGGTGGCTAGCGGGCGAAAAGAGACCCAGTACTTC	CASSLVASGRKETQYF
TRBV6-1	-	TRBJ2-7	-	TGTGCCAGCAGTTCCCGACTAGTTTCCTACGAGCAGTACTTC	CASSSRLVSYEQYF
TRBV18	-	TRBJ1-2	TRBD1	TGTGCCAGCTCACCCCTAGGACAGGGCTATGGCTACACCTTC	CASSPLGQGYGYTF
TRBV6-5	-	TRBJ2-1	-	TGTGCCAGCATTAAAATAGATCACAATGAGCAGTTCTTC	CASIKIDHNEQFF
TRBV7-6	few	TRBJ2-7	TRBD1	TGTGCCAGCAGCCGTACAGGGGCGACTTACGAGCAGTACTTC	CASSRTGATYEQYF
TRBV3-1/TRBV3-2	-	TRBJ2-7	TRBD1	TGTGCCAGCAGCCAAGTGGCCGGGACAGGGTTTGAGCAGTACTTC	CASSQVAGTGFEQYF
TRBV7-8	once	TRBJ1-6	TRBD1	TGTGCCAGCAGCTTAGTAGACAGGGGGGATTCACCCCTCCACTTT	CASSLVDRGDSPLHF
TRBV4-1	-	TRBJ2-7	-	TGCGCCAGCAGCCAGTACCAACTCACAAAGGGGTACGAGCAGTACTTC	CASSQYQLTKGYEQYF
TRBV12-3/TRBV12-4	-	TRBJ2-1	-	TGTGCCAGCAGCTTGAGCGAGTACGAGCAGTTCTTC	CASSLSEYEQFF
TRBV28	-	TRBJ2-6	-	TGTGCCAGCAGTTTCACAGGGACTGGGGCCAACGTCCTGACTTTC	CASSFTGTGANVLTF